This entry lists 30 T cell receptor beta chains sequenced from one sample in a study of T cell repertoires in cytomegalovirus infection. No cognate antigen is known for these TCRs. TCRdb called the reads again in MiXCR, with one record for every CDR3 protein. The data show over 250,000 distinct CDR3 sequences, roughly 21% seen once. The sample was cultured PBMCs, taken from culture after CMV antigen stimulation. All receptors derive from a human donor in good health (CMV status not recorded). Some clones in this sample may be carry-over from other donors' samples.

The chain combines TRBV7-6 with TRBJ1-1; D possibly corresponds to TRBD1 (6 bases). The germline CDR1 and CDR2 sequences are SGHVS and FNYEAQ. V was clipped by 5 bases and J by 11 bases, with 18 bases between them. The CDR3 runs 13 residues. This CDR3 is CASSHLDSLMAFF. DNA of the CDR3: TGTGCCAGCAGCCACCTGGACAGTTTGATGGCTTTCTTT.

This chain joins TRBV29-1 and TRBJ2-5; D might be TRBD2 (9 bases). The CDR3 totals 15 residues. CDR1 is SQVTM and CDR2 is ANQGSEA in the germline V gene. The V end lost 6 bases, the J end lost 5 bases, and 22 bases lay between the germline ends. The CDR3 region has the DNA TGCAGCGTGGCAGGGGGCGGGAGGGCCGGGGAGACCCAGTACTTC. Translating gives CSVAGGGRAGETQYF.

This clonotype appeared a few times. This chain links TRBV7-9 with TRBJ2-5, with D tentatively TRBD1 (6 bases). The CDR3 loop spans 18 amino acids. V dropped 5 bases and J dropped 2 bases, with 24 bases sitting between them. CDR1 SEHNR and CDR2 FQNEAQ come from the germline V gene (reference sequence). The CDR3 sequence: CASSLLTWGPKVQETQYF. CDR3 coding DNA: TGTGCCAGCAGCCTTCTAACCTGGGGGCCGAAAGTTCAAGAGACCCAGTACTTC.

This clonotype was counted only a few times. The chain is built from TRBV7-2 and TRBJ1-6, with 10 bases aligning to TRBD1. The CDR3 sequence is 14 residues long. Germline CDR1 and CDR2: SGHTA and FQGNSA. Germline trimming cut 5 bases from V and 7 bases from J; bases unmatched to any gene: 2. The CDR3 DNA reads TGTGCCAGCAGCACGGACAGGGGGAATTCACCCCTCCACTTT. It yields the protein CASSTDRGNSPLHF.

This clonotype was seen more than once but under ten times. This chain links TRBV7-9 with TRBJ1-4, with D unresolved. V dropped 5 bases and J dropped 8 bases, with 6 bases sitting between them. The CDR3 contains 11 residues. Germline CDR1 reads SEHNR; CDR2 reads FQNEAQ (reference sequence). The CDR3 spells CASSHSEKLFF. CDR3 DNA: TGTGCCAGCAGCCACTCCGAAAAACTGTTTTTT.

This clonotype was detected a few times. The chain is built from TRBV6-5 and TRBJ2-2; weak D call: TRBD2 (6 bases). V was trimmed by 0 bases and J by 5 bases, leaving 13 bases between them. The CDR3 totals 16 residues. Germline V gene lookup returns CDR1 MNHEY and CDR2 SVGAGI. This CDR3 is CASSYSRDSATGELFF. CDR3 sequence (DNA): TGTGCCAGCAGTTACTCCCGGGACTCAGCAACCGGGGAGCTGTTTTTT.

CDR3 protein: CASSYFVLAGDANEQFF. CDR3 sequence (DNA): TGTGCCAGCAGCTACTTTGTGTTGGCGGGAGATGCGAATGAGCAGTTCTTC. This chain uses TRBV7-2 with TRBJ2-1; 7 nucleotides align to TRBD2. With 4 bases clipped from V and 7 bases from J, the junction kept 16 bases outside the gene matches. Germline values: CDR1 SGHTA, CDR2 FQGNSA. The CDR3 spans 17 residues.

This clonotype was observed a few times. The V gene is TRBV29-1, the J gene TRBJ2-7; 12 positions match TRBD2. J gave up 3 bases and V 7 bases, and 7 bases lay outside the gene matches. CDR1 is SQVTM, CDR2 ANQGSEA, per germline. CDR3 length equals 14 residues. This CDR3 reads CSGATSGSVYEQYF. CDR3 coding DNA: TGCAGCGGGGCGACTAGCGGGAGTGTCTACGAGCAGTACTTC.

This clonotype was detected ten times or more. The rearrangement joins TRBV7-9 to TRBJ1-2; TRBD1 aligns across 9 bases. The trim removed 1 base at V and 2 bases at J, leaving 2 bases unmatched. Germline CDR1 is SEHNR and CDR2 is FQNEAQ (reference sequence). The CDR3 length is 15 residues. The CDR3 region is CASSLDRGHNYGYTF. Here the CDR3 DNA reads TGTGCCAGCAGCTTAGACAGGGGGCACAACTATGGCTACACCTTC.

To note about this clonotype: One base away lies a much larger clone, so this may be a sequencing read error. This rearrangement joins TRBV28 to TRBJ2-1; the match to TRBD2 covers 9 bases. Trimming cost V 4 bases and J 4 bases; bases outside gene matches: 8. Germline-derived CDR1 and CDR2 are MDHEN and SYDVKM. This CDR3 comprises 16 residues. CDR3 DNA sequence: TGTGCCAGCAGTTACCATAGCGGGAGAGAGTACAATGAGCAGTTCTTC. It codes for CASSYHSGREYNEQFF.

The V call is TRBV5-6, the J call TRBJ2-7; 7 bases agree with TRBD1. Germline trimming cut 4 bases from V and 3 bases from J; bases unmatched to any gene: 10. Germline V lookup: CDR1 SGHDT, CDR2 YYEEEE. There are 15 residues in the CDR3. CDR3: CASSKVDRDNYEQYF. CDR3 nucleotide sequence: TGTGCCAGCAGCAAAGTCGACAGGGACAACTACGAGCAGTACTTC. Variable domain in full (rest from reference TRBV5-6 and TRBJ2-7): DAGVTQSPTHLIKTRGQQVTLRCSPKSGHDTVSWYQQALGQGPQFIFQYYEEEERQRGNFPDRFSGHQFPNYSSELNVNALLLGDSALYLCASSKVDRDNYEQYFGPGTRLTVT.

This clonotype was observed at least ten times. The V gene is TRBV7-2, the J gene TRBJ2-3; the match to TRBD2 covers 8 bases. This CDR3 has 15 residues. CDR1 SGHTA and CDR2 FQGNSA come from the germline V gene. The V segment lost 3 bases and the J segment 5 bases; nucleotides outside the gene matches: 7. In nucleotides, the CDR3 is TGTGCCAGCAGCTTTGGTAGCGGGATAGGAGATACGCAGTATTTT. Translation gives CASSFGSGIGDTQYF.

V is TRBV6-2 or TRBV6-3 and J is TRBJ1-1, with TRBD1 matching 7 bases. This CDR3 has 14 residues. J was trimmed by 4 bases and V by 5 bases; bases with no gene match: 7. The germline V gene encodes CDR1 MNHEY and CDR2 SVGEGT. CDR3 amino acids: CASSPPTGSTEAFF. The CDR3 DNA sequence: TGTGCCAGCAGTCCTCCGACAGGGAGCACTGAAGCTTTCTTT.

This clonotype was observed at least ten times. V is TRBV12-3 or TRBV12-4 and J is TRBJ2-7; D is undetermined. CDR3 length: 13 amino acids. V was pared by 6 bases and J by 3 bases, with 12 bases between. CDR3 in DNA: TGTGCCAGCAGCCCAATGAGGTTCTACGAGCAGTACTTC. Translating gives CASSPMRFYEQYF.

CDR3 nucleotide sequence: TGCAGCGTTGGGGCCAGGGTGTCCTACAATGAGCAGTTCTTC. Encoded protein: CSVGARVSYNEQFF. The rearrangement links TRBV29-1 to TRBJ2-1; D is perhaps TRBD1 (5 bases). Germline loops: CDR1 SQVTM, CDR2 ANQGSEA. V was trimmed by 4 bases and J by 1 base, leaving 11 bases between them. The CDR3 totals 14 residues.

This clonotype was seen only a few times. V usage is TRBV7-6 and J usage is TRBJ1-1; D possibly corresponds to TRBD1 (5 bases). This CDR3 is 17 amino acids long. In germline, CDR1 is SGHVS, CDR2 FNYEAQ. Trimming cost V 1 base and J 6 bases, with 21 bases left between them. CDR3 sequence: CASSLVPGLGESSEAFF. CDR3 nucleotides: TGTGCCAGCAGCTTAGTACCGGGGCTGGGGGAGTCCTCTGAAGCTTTCTTT.

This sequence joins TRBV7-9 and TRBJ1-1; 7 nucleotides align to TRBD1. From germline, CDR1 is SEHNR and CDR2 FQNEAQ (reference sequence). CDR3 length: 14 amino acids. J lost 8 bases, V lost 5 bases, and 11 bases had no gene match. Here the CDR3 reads CASSPDRPDREAFF. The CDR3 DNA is TGTGCCAGCAGCCCCGACCGACCGGACAGGGAAGCTTTCTTT.

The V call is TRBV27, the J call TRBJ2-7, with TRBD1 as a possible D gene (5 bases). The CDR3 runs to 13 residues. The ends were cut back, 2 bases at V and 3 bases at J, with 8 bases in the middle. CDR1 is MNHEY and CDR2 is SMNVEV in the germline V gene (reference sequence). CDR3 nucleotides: TGTGCCAGCAGTTTAAAGGGGCGCTACGAGCAGTACTTC. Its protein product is CASSLKGRYEQYF.

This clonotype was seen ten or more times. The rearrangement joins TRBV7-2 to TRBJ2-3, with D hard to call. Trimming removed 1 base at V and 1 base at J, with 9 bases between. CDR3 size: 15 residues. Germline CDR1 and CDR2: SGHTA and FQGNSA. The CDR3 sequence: CASSLVSTRTDTQYF. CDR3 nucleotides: TGTGCCAGCAGCTTAGTATCCACCCGCACAGATACGCAGTATTTT. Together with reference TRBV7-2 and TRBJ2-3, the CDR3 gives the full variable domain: GAGVSQSPSNKVTEKGKDVELRCDPISGHTALYWYRQSLGQGLEFLIYFQGNSAPDKSGLPSDRFSAERTGGSVSTLTIQRTQQEDSAVYLCASSLVSTRTDTQYFGPGTRLTVL.

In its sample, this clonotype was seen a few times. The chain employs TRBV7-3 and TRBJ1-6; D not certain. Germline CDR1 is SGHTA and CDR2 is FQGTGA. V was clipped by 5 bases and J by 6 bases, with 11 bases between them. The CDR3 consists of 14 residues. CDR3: CASSPEGGNSPLHF. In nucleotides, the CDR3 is TGTGCCAGCAGCCCAGAGGGCGGTAATTCACCCCTCCACTTT.

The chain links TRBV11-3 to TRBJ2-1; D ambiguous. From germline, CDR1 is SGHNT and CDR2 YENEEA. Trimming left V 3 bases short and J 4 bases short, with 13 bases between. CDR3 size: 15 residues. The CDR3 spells CASSLGAISYNEQFF. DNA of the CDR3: TGTGCCAGCAGCTTGGGCGCAATATCTTACAATGAGCAGTTCTTC.

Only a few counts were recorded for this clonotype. CDR3 bases: TGCGCCAGCAGCCAGAGCCATAGCGGTGGAGAGACCCAGTACTTC. Its protein is CASSQSHSGGETQYF. The V and J genes are TRBV4-1 and TRBJ2-5, with D possibly being TRBD2 (6 bases). This CDR3 is 15 amino acids long. V was shortened by 3 bases and J by 4 bases, with 15 bases between the two germline ends. Germline CDR1 MGHRA, CDR2 YSYEKL.

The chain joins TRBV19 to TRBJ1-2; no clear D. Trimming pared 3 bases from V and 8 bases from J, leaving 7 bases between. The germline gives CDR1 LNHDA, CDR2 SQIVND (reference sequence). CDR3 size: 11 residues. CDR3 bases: TGTGCCAGTAGTATCTACGGGGGCTACACCTTC. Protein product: CASSIYGGYTF.

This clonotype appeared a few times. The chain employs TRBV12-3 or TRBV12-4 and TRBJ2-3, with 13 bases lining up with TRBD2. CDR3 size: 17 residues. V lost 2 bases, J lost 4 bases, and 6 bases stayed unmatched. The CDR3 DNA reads TGTGCCAGCAGTTTAACCGGGACTAGCGGGATCTCAGATACGCAGTATTTT. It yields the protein CASSLTGTSGISDTQYF.

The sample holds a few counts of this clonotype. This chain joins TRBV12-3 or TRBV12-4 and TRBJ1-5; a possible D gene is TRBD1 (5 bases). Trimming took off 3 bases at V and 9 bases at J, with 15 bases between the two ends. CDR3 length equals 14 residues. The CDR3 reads CASSFEGTSGPQHF. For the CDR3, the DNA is TGTGCCAGCAGTTTTGAGGGGACCTCGGGGCCCCAGCATTTT.

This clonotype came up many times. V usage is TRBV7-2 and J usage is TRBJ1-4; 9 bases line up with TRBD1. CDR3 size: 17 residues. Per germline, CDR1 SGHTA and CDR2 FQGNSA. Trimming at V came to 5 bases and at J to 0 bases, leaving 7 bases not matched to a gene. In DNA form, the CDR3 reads TGTGCCAGCAGCCTGGACAGGGGACCTGCAACTAATGAAAAACTGTTTTTT. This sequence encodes CASSLDRGPATNEKLFF. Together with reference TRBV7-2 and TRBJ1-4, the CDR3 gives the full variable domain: GAGVSQSPSNKVTEKGKDVELRCDPISGHTALYWYRQSLGQGLEFLIYFQGNSAPDKSGLPSDRFSAERTGGSVSTLTIQRTQQEDSAVYLCASSLDRGPATNEKLFFGSGTQLSVL.

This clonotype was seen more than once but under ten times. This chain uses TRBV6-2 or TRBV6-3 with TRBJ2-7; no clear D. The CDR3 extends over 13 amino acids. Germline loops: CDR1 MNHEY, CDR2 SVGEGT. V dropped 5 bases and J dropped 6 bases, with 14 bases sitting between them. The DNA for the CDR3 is TGTGCCAGCAGTCAACACCCGTGGTCCGAGCAGTACTTC. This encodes CASSQHPWSEQYF.

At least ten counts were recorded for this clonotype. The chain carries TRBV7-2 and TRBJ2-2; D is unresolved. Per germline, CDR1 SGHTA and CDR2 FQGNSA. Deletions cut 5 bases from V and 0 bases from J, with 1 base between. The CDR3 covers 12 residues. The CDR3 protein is CASSPNTGELFF. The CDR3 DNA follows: TGTGCCAGCAGCCCGAACACCGGGGAGCTGTTTTTT.

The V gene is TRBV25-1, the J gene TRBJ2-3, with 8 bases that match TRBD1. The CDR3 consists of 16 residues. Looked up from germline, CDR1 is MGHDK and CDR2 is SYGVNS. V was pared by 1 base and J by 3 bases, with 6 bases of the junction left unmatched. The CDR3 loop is CASSELSGGRTDTQYF. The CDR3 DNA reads TGTGCCAGCAGTGAATTATCAGGGGGCAGGACAGATACGCAGTATTTT. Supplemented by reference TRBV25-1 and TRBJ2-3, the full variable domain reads EADIYQTPRYLVIGTGKKITLECSQTMGHDKMYWYQQDPGMELHLIHYSYGVNSTEKGDLSSESTVSRIRTEHFPLTLESARPSHTSQYLCASSELSGGRTDTQYFGPGTRLTVL.

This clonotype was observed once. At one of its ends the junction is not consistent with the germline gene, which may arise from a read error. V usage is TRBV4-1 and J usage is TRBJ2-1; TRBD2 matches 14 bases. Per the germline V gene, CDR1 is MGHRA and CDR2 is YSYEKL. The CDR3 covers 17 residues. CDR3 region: CASSQVASRTSGGSRIF. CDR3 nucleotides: TGCGCCAGCAGCCAGGTCGCCAGTCGGACTAGCGGGGGGAGTCGGATCTTC.